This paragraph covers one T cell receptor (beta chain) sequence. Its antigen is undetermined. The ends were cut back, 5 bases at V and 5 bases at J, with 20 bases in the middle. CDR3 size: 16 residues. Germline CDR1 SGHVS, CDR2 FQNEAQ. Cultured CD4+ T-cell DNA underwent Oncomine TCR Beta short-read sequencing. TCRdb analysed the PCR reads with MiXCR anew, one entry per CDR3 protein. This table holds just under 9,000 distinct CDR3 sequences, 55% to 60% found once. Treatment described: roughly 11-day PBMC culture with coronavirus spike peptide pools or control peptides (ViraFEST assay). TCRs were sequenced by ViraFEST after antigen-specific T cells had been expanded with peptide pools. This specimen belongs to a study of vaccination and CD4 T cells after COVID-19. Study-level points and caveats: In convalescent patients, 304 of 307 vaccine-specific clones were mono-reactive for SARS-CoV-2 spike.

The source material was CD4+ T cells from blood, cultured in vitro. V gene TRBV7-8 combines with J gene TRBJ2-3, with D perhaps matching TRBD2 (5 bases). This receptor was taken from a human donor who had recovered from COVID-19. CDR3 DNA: TGTGCCAGCAGCCCATGGACGGGAAGCCCACAAGATACGCAGTATTTT. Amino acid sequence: CASSPWTGSPQDTQYF.